This is a list of T cell receptor beta chains from one sample in a study of control samples from healthy donors and cancer patients. Some clones are missing from TCRdb's copy, which holds only in-frame ones; the method was immunoSEQ multiplex PCR. The sample includes some 49,000 clones, 90% to 95% of them seen just once. Material: PBMCs. These receptors were obtained from a man aged 25-45 years with colorectal cancer. CDR3s include the opening cysteine and the closing phenylalanine or tryptophan. Fields, in order: clone size, V gene, J gene, D gene, CDR3 DNA, CDR3 protein. A D gene is named only where the DNA matches it firmly. Size is stated for part of the rows, as once, few or many counts, or as a class when the clone is expanded.

.	TRBV6-5	TRBJ2-7	TRBD1	TGTGCCAGCAATAGACAGGGAAGCTCCTACGAGCAGTACTTC	CASNRQGSSYEQYF
.	TRBV27	TRBJ1-6	.	TGTGCCAGCAGTGCCCTCGGCGCACCCCTCCACTTT	CASSALGAPLHF
.	TRBV27	TRBJ2-3	.	TGTGCCAGCAGTCTCGGTTGGGGTACGCAGTATTTT	CASSLGWGTQYF
.	TRBV2	TRBJ2-7	TRBD2	TGTGCCAGCAGTGAAGCTAGCGGGCGACTCTCCTACGAGCAGTACTTC	CASSEASGRLSYEQYF
.	TRBV10-3	TRBJ1-5	.	TGTGCCATCAGTGATTCGGGCCTGAGCAATCAGCCCCAGCATTTT	CAISDSGLSNQPQHF
once	TRBV4-3	TRBJ2-1	TRBD2	TGCGCCAGCAGCCAAGATGGCCTCCCCTTAGCGGGTGCCTTGGTGGAGCAGTTCTTC	CASSQDGLPLAGALVEQFF
.	TRBV15	TRBJ1-5	TRBD1	TGTGCCACCAAGCGCATCGGGACAGGGGGCAATCAGCCCCAGCATTTT	CATKRIGTGGNQPQHF
.	TRBV5-4	TRBJ1-5	.	TGTGCCAGCAGCGCCATGCCTTATCAGCCCCAGCATTTT	CASSAMPYQPQHF
.	TRBV29-1	TRBJ1-1	TRBD1	TGCAGCGTCGGGACAGCGAACACTGAAGCTTTCTTT	CSVGTANTEAFF
.	TRBV7-9	TRBJ1-5	.	TGTGCCAGCAGCTCGATAAATCAGCCCCAGCATTTT	CASSSINQPQHF
.	TRBV11-2	TRBJ2-1	TRBD1	TGTGCCAGCAGCTCTAACAGGGGTGGCAATGAGCAGTTCTTC	CASSSNRGGNEQFF
.	TRBV5-4	TRBJ2-2	TRBD1	TGTGCCAGCAGCTTAGACAGGGGACGCACCGGGGAGCTGTTTTTT	CASSLDRGRTGELFF
.	TRBV19	TRBJ1-1	TRBD1	TGTGCCAGTGCGGACAGGGCGGGAGCTTTCTTT	CASADRAGAFF
.	TRBV5-1	TRBJ1-5	.	TGCGCCAGCAGCTTGGGACACCTTAGCAATCAGCCCCAGCATTTT	CASSLGHLSNQPQHF
.	TRBV4-3	TRBJ2-7	.	TGCGCCAGCAGCCAAGGGCTTGACACCGAATTTTCCTACGAGCAGTACTTC	CASSQGLDTEFSYEQYF
.	TRBV7-8	TRBJ1-6	TRBD1	TGTGCCAGCAGCCCCCGACAGGGAGGGAATTCACCCCTCCACTTT	CASSPRQGGNSPLHF
.	TRBV4-3	TRBJ1-2	.	TGCGCCAGCAGCCAAGATACCTCGAGACAAAATCACTATGGCTACACCTTC	CASSQDTSRQNHYGYTF
.	TRBV29-1	TRBJ1-3	TRBD1	TGCAGCGCGAAGACAGGGGCAATTATTGGAAACACCATATATTTT	CSAKTGAIIGNTIYF
.	TRBV7-6	TRBJ1-6	.	TGTGCCAGCAGCTTAGAATTAGGTTCCTATAATTCACCCCTCCACTTT	CASSLELGSYNSPLHF
.	TRBV7-8	TRBJ2-5	TRBD2	TGTGCCAGCAGCCACCGACGACTAGCGGGGGAGACCCAGTACTTC	CASSHRRLAGETQYF
once	TRBV5-4	TRBJ2-3	.	TGTGCCAGCAGCTTGGGGCGGGGCTCCACAGATACGCAGTATTTT	CASSLGRGSTDTQYF
.	TRBV7-2	TRBJ2-1	TRBD1	TGTGCCAGCAGCTCTCTCGGGACAGACCACAATGAGCAGTTCTTC	CASSSLGTDHNEQFF
.	TRBV4-1	TRBJ2-5	.	TGCGCCAGCAGCCAAGACAGGGCAAGAGAGACCCAGTACTTC	CASSQDRARETQYF
.	TRBV6-2/TRBV6-3	TRBJ2-3	.	TGTGCCAGCAGTTACAGGGGTCAGCGGAATACAGATACGCAGTATTTT	CASSYRGQRNTDTQYF
.	TRBV2	TRBJ1-3	.	TGTGCCAGCAGTGAAGCGCGGGGAGGGGGTGAGAGAAACACCATATATTTT	CASSEARGGGERNTIYF
.	TRBV4-1	TRBJ2-7	.	TGCGCCAGCAGCCAAGATCTTAGGACGGCTCCCTACGAGCAGTACTTC	CASSQDLRTAPYEQYF
.	TRBV30	TRBJ1-6	.	TGTGCCTGGAGTGTCGCGGGTATTTCACCCCTCCACTTT	CAWSVAGISPLHF
.	TRBV24-1	TRBJ2-1	.	TGTGCCACCAGTGATTTTATTAACAATGAGCAGTTCTTC	CATSDFINNEQFF
.	TRBV6-2/TRBV6-3	TRBJ1-2	.	TGTGCCAGCAGTTACGCCGCCGGAGGGGGGGCCGGACGTGGCTACACCTTC	CASSYAAGGGAGRGYTF
.	TRBV4-3	TRBJ1-2	TRBD1	TGCGCCAGCAGCCAGACAGGGTTTGGCTACACCTTC	CASSQTGFGYTF
.	TRBV24-1	TRBJ2-7	.	TGTGCCACCAGTGATACAAATACCTACGAGCAGTACTTC	CATSDTNTYEQYF
once	TRBV7-6	TRBJ1-2	.	TGTGCCAGCAGCTTAGGGGACGGCCCTATATCTGGCTACACCTTC	CASSLGDGPISGYTF
.	TRBV2	TRBJ2-7	TRBD2	TGTGCCAGCAGCGCCTTCCGGGACTACTCCTACGAGCAGTACTTC	CASSAFRDYSYEQYF
once	TRBV6-2/TRBV6-3	TRBJ1-6	.	TGTGCCAGCAGTTACTCCGGGAGTTCCGTCTATAATTCACCCCTCCACTTT	CASSYSGSSVYNSPLHF
.	TRBV19	TRBJ2-7	.	TGTGCCAGTAGTATAACAGGAGACTCCTACGAGCAGTACTTC	CASSITGDSYEQYF
few	TRBV6-2/TRBV6-3	TRBJ2-2	.	TGTGCCAGCAGTAGAACCGAGGCGACCGGGGAGCTGTTTTTT	CASSRTEATGELFF
once	TRBV4-3	TRBJ2-3	TRBD2	TGCGCCAGCAGCCAAGAAAGCGTAGCGGGGGGGCCATCAGATACGCAGTATTTT	CASSQESVAGGPSDTQYF
.	TRBV6-6	TRBJ1-5	TRBD1	TGTGCCAGCATCGAACAGGGGGGCAGCAATCAGCCCCAGCATTTT	CASIEQGGSNQPQHF
.	TRBV30	TRBJ2-5	.	TGTGCCTGGAGTGTCGTGGGGGCCCCAGAGACCCAGTACTTC	CAWSVVGAPETQYF
.	TRBV7-8	TRBJ2-3	TRBD2	TGTGCCAGCAGCCACGGACTAGCGGGGCCTAGCCCTATAAGCACAGATACGCAGTATTTT	CASSHGLAGPSPISTDTQYF
once	TRBV13	TRBJ2-7	TRBD2	TGTGCCAGCGGCCGGGGGTTAGCGGGGGGATACGAGCAGTACTTC	CASGRGLAGGYEQYF
.	TRBV3-1/TRBV3-2	TRBJ1-5	.	TGTGCCAGCAGCCAAAATTCCGCTGATCAGCCCCAGCATTTT	CASSQNSADQPQHF
.	TRBV7-6	TRBJ2-5	.	TGTGCCAGCAGCTCCCCTGAGGAGACCCAGTACTTC	CASSSPEETQYF
.	TRBV5-4	TRBJ2-3	TRBD1	TGTGCCAGCAGGTTGGACAGGGGATTCACAGATACGCAGTATTTT	CASRLDRGFTDTQYF
once	TRBV19	TRBJ2-5	TRBD1	TGTGCCAGTAGCGTTACAGGGGGAGGCCAAGAGACCCAGTACTTC	CASSVTGGGQETQYF
once	TRBV5-1	TRBJ2-5	TRBD2	TGCGCCAGCAGCGCAACTAGCGTCCAAGAGACCCAGTACTTC	CASSATSVQETQYF
.	TRBV7-9	TRBJ2-1	.	TGTGCCAGCAGCCACGAAGGGGCAGGAAAGATGAATGAGCAGTTCTTC	CASSHEGAGKMNEQFF
.	TRBV5-4	TRBJ1-2	TRBD1	TGTGCCAGCAGCGCGTATCCCGGGACAGGGGTTGGTGGCTACACCTTC	CASSAYPGTGVGGYTF
once	TRBV5-4	TRBJ2-1	TRBD2	TGTGCCAGCAGCTATCCGGGACTAGCGGGGGCGCAGAGCTCCTACAATGAGCAGTTCTTC	CASSYPGLAGAQSSYNEQFF
.	TRBV10-3	TRBJ1-1	.	TGTGCCATCAGTGAAGGGAGCAGCATGAACACTGAAGCTTTCTTT	CAISEGSSMNTEAFF
once	TRBV4-1	TRBJ2-7	.	TGCGCCAGCAGCCCAACCGAGCGGCCGAGCTCCTACGAGCAGTACTTC	CASSPTERPSSYEQYF
.	TRBV9	TRBJ1-1	TRBD1	TGTGCCAGCAGCGTTACAGGGGGCTATATGTGGAACACTGAAGCTTTCTTT	CASSVTGGYMWNTEAFF
once	TRBV5-4	TRBJ2-2	.	TGTGCCAGCAGCTTGATGAACACCGGGGAGCTGTTTTTT	CASSLMNTGELFF
.	TRBV19	TRBJ2-1	.	TGTGCCAGTAGTATCATCTTAGCGAATGAGCAGTTCTTC	CASSIILANEQFF
.	TRBV24-1	TRBJ2-2	TRBD2	TGTGCCACCAGCCAGCGGGGGACGAACACCGGGGAGCTGTTTTTT	CATSQRGTNTGELFF
.	TRBV19	TRBJ2-1	.	TGTGCCAGTAACAGGGCTCCGAGCTCCTACAATGAGCAGTTCTTC	CASNRAPSSYNEQFF
.	TRBV6-5	TRBJ1-2	.	TGTGCCAGCAGTCAGGACAGATACCCTAACTATGGCTACACCTTC	CASSQDRYPNYGYTF